This T cell receptor beta chain was retrieved from a study of cytomegalovirus exposure and HLA in healthy donors. Looking at the study overall: As released early, the data held approximately 80 million unique TCRs from HLA-typed donors. General study results and limits: TCR beta chains numbering more than 150 were designated cytomegalovirus-associated.

60 Vbeta and 13 Jbeta primers were used in PCR. Data came from immunoSEQ multiplex PCR; TCRdb stores just in-frame clones and leaves some out. Altogether 18,000 or so clones are present, about 74% being singletons, with the ten largest covering 3.5% to 4.5%. Only a few counts were recorded for this clone. The target antigen is unknown. The CDR3 contains 13 residues. Germline-derived CDR1 and CDR2 are MNHEY and SVGAGI. The germline V and J ends were trimmed by 7 bases and 6 bases, with 13 bases remaining between them. The sample taken for sequencing was PBMCs. The clonotype originates from a young man in good health and CMV-seronegative. V is TRBV6-5 and J is TRBJ1-5; tentatively, D is TRBD1 (5 bases). DNA for the CDR3: TGTGCCAGCACTCGCGGCGGGGGTCAGCCCCAGCATTTT. Protein: CASTRGGGQPQHF.